This record covers a single T cell receptor beta chain. Its antigen is not identified. This sample is drawn from a study of vaccination and CD4 T cells after COVID-19. This sample's treatment: approximately nine-day PBMC culture with coronavirus spike peptide pools or control peptides (ViraFEST assay). Cultured CD4+ T cell DNA underwent sequencing with the Oncomine TCR Beta short-read assay. TCRdb independently ran MiXCR on the PCR reads; one entry per CDR3 protein. The sample records roughly 12,000 distinct CDR3 sequences, less than 55% being singletons. The CDR3 is made up of 13 amino acids. V dropped 6 bases and J dropped 7; count of bases not matched to a gene: 7.

This chain joins TRBV12-3 or TRBV12-4 and TRBJ1-2; TRBD1 aligns across 8 bases. The sequencing sample was made of cultured CD4+ T cells from blood. This clonotype originated in a human donor with COVID-19. CDR3 loop: CASSTGQAVGYTF. As DNA, the CDR3 is TGTGCCAGCAGCACGGGACAGGCGGTTGGCTACACCTTC.